This entry lists 6 T cell receptor beta chains sequenced from one sample in a study of vaccination and CD4 T cells after COVID-19. These receptors' antigens are unknown. As to treatment: 10-day PBMC culture with coronavirus spike peptide pools or control peptides (ViraFEST assay). CD4+ T cells that had been cultured provided DNA sequenced with the Oncomine TCR Beta short-read assay. MiXCR, applied by TCRdb to the PCR reads, yields one record per CDR3 protein. The sample lists almost 20,000 distinct CDR3 sequences, roughly three fifths seen once, with 8% to 9.5% in the top ten. Sequenced material: CD4+ T cells from blood, cultured in vitro. These receptors were obtained from a human donor who had recovered from COVID-19.

The chain uses TRBV27 and TRBJ2-2; D gene unclear. Trimming removed 5 bases at V and 1 base at J, with 5 bases between. Germline V gives CDR1 MNHEY, CDR2 SMNVEV (reference sequence). The CDR3 runs to 13 residues. This CDR3 reads CASSLGNTGELFF. In DNA, the CDR3 is TGTGCCAGCAGTCTAGGGAACACCGGGGAGCTGTTTTTT.

J is TRBJ2-7 and V is TRBV12-3 or TRBV12-4; the match to TRBD2 covers 11 bases. The CDR3 consists of 14 residues. V shed 8 bases and J 6 bases; nucleotides not matched to a gene: 9. CDR3: CASGLLAGVGEQYF. CDR3 nucleotides: TGTGCCAGCGGACTACTAGCGGGAGTAGGCGAGCAGTACTTC.

As regards this clonotype: One junction end does not reproduce the germline sequence, and a read error may be involved. DNA for the CDR3: TGTGTCAGCACACCCCGGACAGCACACAATGGCTACACCTTC. It translates to CVSTPRTAHNGYTF. This chain connects TRBV7-2 to TRBJ1-2, with D perhaps matching TRBD1 (6 bases). This CDR3 comprises 14 residues. In germline, CDR1 is SGHTA, CDR2 FQGNSA. Filled out from reference TRBV7-2 and TRBJ1-2, the complete variable domain reads GAGVSQSPSNKVTEKGKDVELRCDPISGHTALYWYRQSLGQGLEFLIYFQGNSAPDKSGLPSDRFSAERTGGSVSTLTIQRTQQEDSAVYLCVSTPRTAHNGYTFGSGTRLTVV.

This chain uses TRBV7-6 with TRBJ2-5; D possibly uses TRBD1 or TRBD2 (5 bases each). Trimming removed 6 bases at V and 7 bases at J, with 12 bases between. CDR1 is SGHVS, CDR2 FNYEAQ, per germline. This CDR3 is built from 12 residues. CDR3 protein: CASSRAGGTQYF. CDR3 sequence (DNA): TGTGCCAGCAGTCGGGCTGGGGGGACCCAGTACTTC.

The J gene is TRBJ1-5, the V gene TRBV5-7, with D perhaps matching TRBD1 (6 bases). TRBV5-7 is filed as an ORF, its function uncertain. V lost 4 bases to trimming and J lost 6 bases, with 20 bases between them. This CDR3 has 16 residues. CDR3 loop: CASSPGHPDIFQPQHF. CDR3 sequence (DNA): TGTGCCAGCAGCCCGGGACACCCAGATATCTTTCAGCCCCAGCATTTT.

This sequence joins TRBV7-9 and TRBJ1-5, with 7 bases identical to TRBD1. The CDR3 is made up of 15 amino acids. Looked up from germline, CDR1 is SEHNR and CDR2 is FQNEAQ (reference sequence). The ends lost 5 bases at V and 5 bases at J; junction bases unmatched: 9. The CDR3 coding sequence is TGTGCCAGCAGCGGGGATCCGGGACAGCATCAGCCCCAGCATTTT. It translates to CASSGDPGQHQPQHF.